The 13 T cell receptor beta chains below come from one sample, sequenced in a study of blood T cells in healthy people across ages. Sample-barcoded 5' priming and a J-beta primer mix drove a second PCR of about 6 to 12 cycles. MiXCR, applied by TCRdb to the 5' RACE reads, yields one record per CDR3 protein. There are approximately 900,000 distinct CDR3 sequences in the sample; around 29% occur only once, and roughly 10% lies in the top ten. This same sample was also taken into another study, of T cells of mothers and their children.

The sample comprised blood. These TCRs come from a middle-aged woman in good health.

The chain recombines TRBV7-9 with TRBJ2-3, with 10 bases that match TRBD2. Germline-derived CDR1 and CDR2 are SEHNR and FQNEAQ (reference sequence). V shed 5 bases and J 2 bases; nucleotides not matched to a gene: 7. The CDR3 has 16 residues. The CDR3 sequence: CASSIPSGGATDTQYF. The CDR3 DNA sequence: TGTGCCAGCAGCATACCGAGCGGGGGGGCCACAGATACGCAGTATTTT.

This clonotype occurred many times. The chain has TRBV20-1 and TRBJ2-7; no clear D. This CDR3 spans 15 amino acids. The germline gives CDR1 DFQATT, CDR2 SNEGSKA (reference sequence). V was trimmed by 0 bases and J by 4 bases, leaving 16 bases between them. The CDR3 is CSARDNSVGQYEQYF. Written as DNA, the CDR3 is TGCAGTGCTAGAGATAATAGTGTTGGGCAATACGAGCAGTACTTC.

A few counts support this clonotype. A much larger clonotype is one base distant, so this may be a read error. The chain carries TRBV28 and TRBJ2-7, with TRBD2 matching 16 bases. Germline-derived CDR1 and CDR2 are MDHEN and SYDVKM. The CDR3 runs to 15 residues. CDR3 coding DNA: TGTGCCGGCAGTGGGACTAGCGGGGGGGCGAACGAGCAGTACTTC. Its translation is CAGSGTSGGANEQYF.

This clonotype has a handful of counts. The chain uses TRBV28 and TRBJ2-5, with D possibly TRBD2 on 6 matching bases. The V end lost 6 bases, the J end lost 1 base, and 18 bases lay between the germline ends. The CDR3 is made up of 16 amino acids. In germline, CDR1 is MDHEN, CDR2 SYDVKM. The CDR3 bases are TGTGCCAGCAGGTTGGGGAGGACGGGTGGCCAAGAGACCCAGTACTTC. Translated: CASRLGRTGGQETQYF.

The chain couples TRBV3-1 to TRBJ1-1, with 7 bases fitting TRBD1. CDR1 and CDR2 (germline): LGHDT, YNNKEL (reference sequence). Germline trimming cut 7 bases from V and 3 bases from J; bases unmatched to any gene: 11. The CDR3 sequence is 15 residues long. The CDR3 protein is CASTQGGGFYTEAFF. In DNA form, the CDR3 reads TGTGCCAGCACCCAGGGGGGCGGATTTTACACTGAAGCTTTCTTT.

This clonotype was picked up one time. A read error may explain this, as a much larger clone is one base away. This chain uses TRBV6-6 with TRBJ1-2, with 9 bases identical to TRBD1. Germline lookup yields CDR1 MNHNY and CDR2 SVGAGI (reference sequence). The CDR3 is 14 amino acids. Trimming took 8 bases from V and 8 from J; bases not matched to a gene: 12. CDR3 sequence: CASGGGQGKGGYTF. The CDR3 DNA reads as TGTGCCAGCGGGGGCGGACAGGGGAAAGGCGGCTACACCTTC.

This clonotype has a handful of counts. The genes are TRBV4-1 and TRBJ2-1; 12 bases are shared with TRBD1. The CDR3 contains 16 residues. J gave up 9 bases and V 0 bases, and 6 bases lay outside the gene matches. In germline, CDR1 is MGHRA, CDR2 YSYEKL. CDR3 DNA: TGCGCCAGCAGCCAAGAGGGACAGGGGGCCTGGTCTGAGCAGTTCTTC. This sequence encodes CASSQEGQGAWSEQFF.

The chain combines TRBV11-1 with TRBJ1-6; D ambiguous. Germline CDR1 reads SGHAT; CDR2 reads FQDESV (reference sequence). CDR3 length: 14 amino acids. Trimming removed 1 base from V and 5 bases from J, with 6 bases in between. CDR3 sequence reads: CASSLVRDNSPLHF. In nucleotides, the CDR3 is TGTGCCAGCAGCTTAGTCCGAGATAATTCACCCCTCCACTTT.

This chain uses TRBV10-3 with TRBJ1-5; TRBD1 is a possible D gene (5 bases). V was cut by 1 base and J by 2 bases, with 6 bases left in between. The CDR3 runs to 14 residues. CDR1 and CDR2 from the germline V gene are ENHRY and SYGVKD. DNA for the CDR3: TGTGCCATCAGTGAGTGGGGGGGCAATCAGCCCCAGCATTTT. Translating gives CAISEWGGNQPQHF.

About this clonotype: A junction end diverges from the germline sequence, so it may reflect a read error. The CDR3 is CASSQGDRLNSPPHF. CDR3 sequence (DNA): TGTGCCAGCAGCCAAGGGGACAGGCTAAATTCACCCCCCCACTTT. The chain carries TRBV14 and TRBJ1-6; 8 positions agree with TRBD1. The CDR3 is 15 residues long. Germline V CDR1 and CDR2: SGHDN, FVKESK.

The DNA for the CDR3 is TGTGCCACAATAAAGGACAGGAGCTCCTACGAGCAGTACTTC. Amino acid sequence: CATIKDRSSYEQYF. The chain couples TRBV10-3 to TRBJ2-7; 7 positions match TRBD1. Looked up from germline, CDR1 is ENHRY and CDR2 is SYGVKD. The CDR3 is 14 residues long. V lost 10 bases, J lost 0 bases, and 9 bases stayed unmatched.

This clonotype turned up a few times. The chain combines TRBV18 with TRBJ1-1; 8 bases map to TRBD1. Trimming took 3 bases from V and 3 from J; bases not matched to a gene: 6. The CDR3 is 15 amino acids. CDR1 is KGHSH and CDR2 is LQKENI in the germline V gene. The CDR3 spells CASSPGTGGYTEAFF. The CDR3 nucleotides are TGTGCCAGCTCACCTGGGACAGGCGGGTACACTGAAGCTTTCTTT.

This clonotype was seen a few times. One base away lies a much larger clone, so this may be a sequencing read error. CDR3 sequence: CASSIRQGCGYTF. Here the CDR3 DNA reads TGTGCCAGCAGCATCAGACAGGGTTGTGGCTACACCTTC. The rearrangement joins TRBV5-5 to TRBJ1-2; 7 bases map to TRBD1. Germline CDR1 and CDR2: SGHKS and YYEKEE (reference sequence). V trimming: 4 bases; J trimming: 7 bases; junction bases outside the gene matches: 7. This CDR3 is built from 13 residues.